The 29 T cell receptor beta chains presented below share a single source sample, sequenced in a study of blood T cell repertoires in COVID-19. Using immunoSEQ multiplex PCR, the repertoire was profiled, and TCRdb retains in-frame clones only, with some absent. The sample has roughly 400,000 clones; roughly 88% are singletons. Sequencing was done on a sample of PBMCs or T cells enriched from blood (not recorded which). These receptors were obtained from a woman between 18 and 29 years old who had been exposed to COVID-19.

V usage is TRBV29-1 and J usage is TRBJ1-3; unclear D gene. V lost 6 bases, J lost 4 bases, and 7 bases lay in between. This CDR3 comprises 11 residues. Germline assignment: CDR1 SQVTM and CDR2 ANQGSEA. CDR3 loop: CSVEFGNTIYF. DNA of the CDR3: TGCAGCGTGGAGTTCGGAAACACCATATATTTT.

This chain joins TRBV18 and TRBJ1-3; perhaps TRBD1 as D (6 bases). The CDR3 spans 18 residues. Germline CDR1 reads KGHSH; CDR2 reads LQKENI. V gave up 4 bases and J gave up 0 bases, with 19 bases separating them. Here the CDR3 DNA reads TGTGCCAGCTCACAAGGGACACCCATAGGCTACTCTGGAAACACCATATATTTT. It encodes CASSQGTPIGYSGNTIYF.

V and J are TRBV6-2 or TRBV6-3 and TRBJ2-1, with 7 bases lining up with TRBD1. This CDR3 has 16 amino acids. The V segment lost 2 bases and the J segment 5 bases; nucleotides outside the gene matches: 9. Germline-derived CDR1 and CDR2 are MNHEY and SVGEGT. As DNA, the CDR3 is TGTGCCAGCAGTTACCTCCTGTTGACAGGGCACAATGAGCAGTTCTTC. This translates into CASSYLLLTGHNEQFF.

A remark on this clone: This same CDR3 is encoded by further DNA sequences in the sample. The chain joins TRBV13 to TRBJ1-2, with TRBD1 identical over 7 bases. From germline, CDR1 is PRHDT and CDR2 FYEKMQ (reference sequence). V trimming: 0 bases; J trimming: 3 bases; junction bases outside the gene matches: 1. The CDR3 runs to 14 residues. CDR3 region: CASSLGQGDYGYTF. In DNA form, the CDR3 reads TGTGCCAGCAGCTTAGGTCAGGGGGACTATGGCTACACCTTC.

The chain combines TRBV7-2 with TRBJ1-1; 8 bases match TRBD1. In germline, CDR1 is SGHTA, CDR2 FQGNSA. This CDR3 region has 15 residues. The V segment lost 2 bases and the J segment 8 bases; nucleotides outside the gene matches: 10. CDR3 residues: CASSLRAGGIVEAFF. The CDR3 DNA reads TGTGCCAGCAGCTTACGAGCAGGGGGCATTGTGGAAGCTTTCTTT. Using reference TRBV7-2 and TRBJ1-1 for the parts outside the CDR3, the full variable domain is GAGVSQSPSNKVTEKGKDVELRCDPISGHTALYWYRQSLGQGLEFLIYFQGNSAPDKSGLPSDRFSAERTGGSVSTLTIQRTQQEDSAVYLCASSLRAGGIVEAFFGQGTRLTVV.

In this sample, this clone turned up a few times. The chain uses TRBV2 and TRBJ2-7; D is possibly TRBD2 (6 bases). Trimming left V 8 bases short and J 0 bases short, with 17 bases between. This CDR3 comprises 15 residues. Germline V lookup: CDR1 SNHLY, CDR2 FYNNEI. CDR3 in amino acids: CASFTRDSNSYEQYF. The CDR3, as DNA: TGTGCCAGCTTCACGAGGGACTCAAACTCCTACGAGCAGTACTTC. Using reference TRBV2 and TRBJ2-7 for the parts outside the CDR3, the full variable domain is EPEVTQTPSHQVTQMGQEVILRCVPISNHLYFYWYRQILGQKVEFLVSFYNNEISEKSEIFDDQFSVERPDGSNFTLKIRSTKLEDSAMYFCASFTRDSNSYEQYFGPGTRLTVT.

This chain joins TRBV3-1 (or the pseudogene TRBV3-2) and TRBJ1-1; D gene unclear. With 5 bases removed from V and 1 base from J, the gap between germline ends came to 8 bases. The germline V gene has CDR1 LGHDT and CDR2 YNNKEL (reference sequence). The CDR3 is 13 residues long. CDR3 DNA: TGTGCCAGCAGCTTTAGACAGAACACTGAAGCTTTCTTT. Translating it yields CASSFRQNTEAFF.

V usage is TRBV25-1 and J usage is TRBJ1-6; D is undetermined. CDR3 length: 18 residues. Germline V gene sequence: CDR1 MGHDK, CDR2 SYGVNS. Trimming cost V 1 base and J 6 bases, with 19 bases left between them. DNA of the CDR3: TGTGCCAGCAGTGAATCCCTCAGGCAGGCCGGGATTAATTCACCCCTCCACTTT. It is translated as CASSESLRQAGINSPLHF. Drawing the rest from reference TRBV25-1 and TRBJ1-6, the complete variable domain is EADIYQTPRYLVIGTGKKITLECSQTMGHDKMYWYQQDPGMELHLIHYSYGVNSTEKGDLSSESTVSRIRTEHFPLTLESARPSHTSQYLCASSESLRQAGINSPLHFGNGTRLTVT.

There are a few counts of this clone. The rearrangement links TRBV4-2 to TRBJ1-1; a weak D match, TRBD1 (6 bases). The V end lost 4 bases, the J end lost 1 base, and 25 bases lay between the germline ends. Germline V gives CDR1 LGHNA, CDR2 YNFKEQ. CDR3 length equals 19 residues. The CDR3 DNA reads TGTGCCAGCAGCCGAGCGCCCCGGGACAAAGAGATGGCGAACACTGAAGCTTTCTTT. Translated: CASSRAPRDKEMANTEAFF.

The chain combines TRBV6-5 with TRBJ2-3, with a weak D call TRBD1 (5 bases). The CDR3 length is 13 residues. V lost 3 bases to trimming and J lost 6 bases, with 10 bases between them. Germline lookup yields CDR1 MNHEY and CDR2 SVGAGI. CDR3 DNA sequence: TGTGCCAGCAGTTATGAAGGGGTGGATACGCAGTATTTT. Amino acids: CASSYEGVDTQYF.

The chain links TRBV28 to TRBJ1-1; a possible D gene is TRBD1 (6 bases). Germline V CDR1 and CDR2: MDHEN, SYDVKM. V was trimmed by 3 bases and J by 0 bases, leaving 11 bases between them. The CDR3 spans 15 residues. The CDR3 loop is CASSFFRGMNTEAFF. CDR3 nucleotide sequence: TGTGCCAGCAGTTTCTTTAGGGGGATGAACACTGAAGCTTTCTTT.

Here the CDR3 reads CASSYGPGDRLSYEQYF. The CDR3 bases are TGTGCCAGCAGTTACGGGCCCGGGGACAGGTTATCCTACGAGCAGTACTTC. The chain links TRBV6-2 or TRBV6-3 to TRBJ2-7, with 8 bases that match TRBD1. Germline assignment: CDR1 MNHEY and CDR2 SVGEGT. The V and J ends lost 2 bases and 1 base, in that order; junction bases with no gene match: 10. The CDR3 runs to 17 residues.

V usage is TRBV3-1 (or the pseudogene TRBV3-2) and J usage is TRBJ2-2, with D hard to call. The V gene's germline CDR1 is LGHDT and CDR2 YNNKEL (reference sequence). V was trimmed by 3 bases and J by 5 bases, leaving 10 bases between them. The CDR3 is 14 amino acids. CDR3 region: CASSHPSNTGELFF. CDR3 coding DNA: TGTGCCAGCAGCCACCCTAGTAATACCGGGGAGCTGTTTTTT.

The chain employs TRBV19 and TRBJ1-1, with no clear D. The CDR3 is 12 residues long. Per germline, CDR1 LNHDA and CDR2 SQIVND (reference sequence). The V gene lost 6 bases and the J gene lost 8 bases, with 13 bases spanning the gap. CDR3 nucleotide sequence: TGTGCCAGTAGCGGACTGCGTTTGGAAGCTTTCTTT. It translates to CASSGLRLEAFF.

This clone has a single count. This sequence joins TRBV25-1 and TRBJ1-6; no reliable D call. CDR1 MGHDK and CDR2 SYGVNS come from the germline V gene. V lost 6 bases, J lost 9 bases, and 15 bases lay in between. The CDR3 spans 14 residues. Here the CDR3 DNA reads TGTGCCAGCAGCAAACCCCAAAGAGGTTCACCCCTCCACTTT. This encodes CASSKPQRGSPLHF. Variable domain in full (rest from reference TRBV25-1 and TRBJ1-6): EADIYQTPRYLVIGTGKKITLECSQTMGHDKMYWYQQDPGMELHLIHYSYGVNSTEKGDLSSESTVSRIRTEHFPLTLESARPSHTSQYLCASSKPQRGSPLHFGNGTRLTVT.

The rearrangement uses TRBV29-1 and TRBJ1-2; TRBD1 agrees at 12 bases. The junction had 4 bases not matched to a gene; V was cut back by 7 bases and J by 4 bases. Germline loops: CDR1 SQVTM, CDR2 ANQGSEA. The CDR3 is made up of 13 amino acids. CDR3 residues: CSAGQGAVYGYTF. Written as DNA, the CDR3 is TGCAGCGCGGGACAGGGGGCGGTCTATGGCTACACCTTC. Full variable domain (rest looked up from reference TRBV29-1 and TRBJ1-2): SAVISQKPSRDICQRGTSLTIQCQVDSQVTMMFWYRQQPGQSLTLIATANQGSEATYESGFVIDKFPISRPNLTFSTLTVSNMSPEDSSIYLCSAGQGAVYGYTFGSGTRLTVV.

The chain combines TRBV5-4 with TRBJ2-1; D gene ambiguous. V dropped 1 base and J dropped 2 bases, with 7 bases sitting between them. CDR3 length: 14 amino acids. Germline V CDR1 and CDR2: SGHNT, YYREEE (reference sequence). DNA of the CDR3: TGTGCCAGCAGCTTGTTTAGTACCTACAATGAGCAGTTCTTC. It encodes CASSLFSTYNEQFF.

The V gene is TRBV28, the J gene TRBJ1-4, with TRBD1 matching 9 bases. The CDR3 totals 14 residues. Trimming at V came to 4 bases and at J to 9 bases, leaving 6 bases not matched to a gene. From germline, CDR1 is MDHEN and CDR2 SYDVKM. CDR3 residues: CASSSGTGRQKLFF. CDR3 DNA: TGTGCCAGCAGTTCCGGGACAGGGAGGCAAAAACTGTTTTTT.

The J gene is TRBJ2-7, the V gene TRBV19, with 7 bases fitting TRBD2. Per germline, CDR1 LNHDA and CDR2 SQIVND (reference sequence). There are 14 residues in the CDR3. J lost 5 bases, V lost 1 base, and 5 bases had no gene match. The CDR3 protein is CASSIAASGDEQYF. CDR3 DNA sequence: TGTGCCAGTAGTATAGCGGCCAGCGGGGACGAGCAGTACTTC.

In this sample, this clone turned up a few times. The rearrangement uses TRBV19 and TRBJ2-2, with D perhaps matching TRBD1 (5 bases). Germline V CDR1 and CDR2: LNHDA, SQIVND (reference sequence). V lost 5 bases, J lost 5 bases, and 15 bases lay in between. The CDR3 has 15 amino acids. In nucleotides, the CDR3 is TGTGCCAGTAGTTTGGGGCGGAGTGGTACCGGGGAGCTGTTTTTT. Translating it yields CASSLGRSGTGELFF.

V usage is TRBV5-1 and J usage is TRBJ2-3; D is perhaps TRBD2 (6 bases). Germline CDR1 reads SGHRS; CDR2 reads YFSETQ. The V end lost 4 bases, the J end lost 3 bases, and 15 bases lay between the germline ends. The CDR3 consists of 15 residues. The CDR3 nucleotides are TGCGCCAGCAGCCTGGACACGGGGGTTACAGATACGCAGTATTTT. The encoded protein is CASSLDTGVTDTQYF.

The V and J genes are TRBV5-8 and TRBJ1-5; D is unclear. Trimming stripped 5 bases from V and 6 bases from J, with 9 bases between. This CDR3 spans 12 amino acids. Germline V CDR1 and CDR2: SGHTS, YDEGEE. The CDR3 coding sequence is TGTGCCAGCAGTGTCCTAAGTCAGCCCCAGCATTTT. Its protein is CASSVLSQPQHF.

The rearrangement links TRBV7-2 to TRBJ2-5; 8 nucleotides agree with TRBD1. There are 14 residues in the CDR3. In germline, CDR1 is SGHTA, CDR2 FQGNSA. V shed 6 bases and J 2 bases; nucleotides not matched to a gene: 5. CDR3 loop: CASSPDRGQETQYF. DNA of the CDR3: TGTGCCAGCAGTCCCGACAGGGGACAAGAGACCCAGTACTTC.

The genes are TRBV18 and TRBJ2-1, with D perhaps TRBD1 (6 bases). In germline, CDR1 is KGHSH, CDR2 LQKENI. With 5 bases removed from V and 4 bases from J, the gap between germline ends came to 12 bases. The CDR3 runs to 14 residues. The DNA of the CDR3 is TGTGCCAGCTCATCCGTGACAGGTTACAATGAGCAGTTCTTC. Encoded protein: CASSSVTGYNEQFF.

The genes are TRBV28 and TRBJ1-2; a weak D match, TRBD1 (5 bases). V dropped 6 bases and J dropped 8 bases, with 25 bases sitting between them. Germline-derived CDR1 and CDR2 are MDHEN and SYDVKM. The CDR3 contains 16 residues. CDR3 region: CASRDPRLGQGYGYTF. The DNA for the CDR3 is TGTGCCAGCAGGGACCCACGTCTGGGGCAGGGTTACGGCTACACCTTC.

CDR3 sequence (DNA): TGTGCCAGCAGCTTTACCCTCCTCCGGGTTAGTGCAGATACGCAGTATTTT. This codes for CASSFTLLRVSADTQYF. The rearrangement links TRBV7-2 to TRBJ2-3; D gene uncertain. The length of the CDR3 is 17 residues. The germline CDR1 and CDR2 sequences are SGHTA and FQGNSA. V lost 3 bases and J lost 4, with 20 bases in between. Using reference TRBV7-2 and TRBJ2-3 for the parts outside the CDR3, the full variable domain is GAGVSQSPSNKVTEKGKDVELRCDPISGHTALYWYRQSLGQGLEFLIYFQGNSAPDKSGLPSDRFSAERTGGSVSTLTIQRTQQEDSAVYLCASSFTLLRVSADTQYFGPGTRLTVL.

V and J are TRBV4-1 and TRBJ2-1; the match to TRBD2 covers 12 bases. The CDR3 covers 16 residues. Unmatched junction bases numbered 3, after V lost 2 bases and J lost 4 bases. Germline assignment: CDR1 MGHRA and CDR2 YSYEKL. The CDR3 reads CASSQPGLAGYNEQFF. The CDR3 DNA follows: TGCGCCAGCAGCCAACCCGGACTAGCGGGATACAATGAGCAGTTCTTC.

On this clone itself: The sample carries other DNA sequences with the same CDR3. The chain recombines TRBV20-1 with TRBJ1-1; no clear D. Germline CDR1 DFQATT, CDR2 SNEGSKA (reference sequence). The length of the CDR3 is 11 residues. The V and J ends lost 2 bases and 1 base respectively, with 2 bases between them. The CDR3: CSARQNTEAFF. The CDR3 DNA follows: TGCAGTGCTAGACAGAACACTGAAGCTTTCTTT.

The chain couples TRBV18 to TRBJ2-7; weak D call: TRBD1 (6 bases). The germline CDR1 and CDR2 sequences are KGHSH and LQKENI. This CDR3 is built from 14 residues. Trimming took 2 bases from V and 6 from J, leaving 14 bases between them. CDR3 in amino acids: CASSPVQGMVEQYF. CDR3 DNA sequence: TGTGCCAGCTCACCAGTACAGGGTATGGTCGAGCAGTACTTC.